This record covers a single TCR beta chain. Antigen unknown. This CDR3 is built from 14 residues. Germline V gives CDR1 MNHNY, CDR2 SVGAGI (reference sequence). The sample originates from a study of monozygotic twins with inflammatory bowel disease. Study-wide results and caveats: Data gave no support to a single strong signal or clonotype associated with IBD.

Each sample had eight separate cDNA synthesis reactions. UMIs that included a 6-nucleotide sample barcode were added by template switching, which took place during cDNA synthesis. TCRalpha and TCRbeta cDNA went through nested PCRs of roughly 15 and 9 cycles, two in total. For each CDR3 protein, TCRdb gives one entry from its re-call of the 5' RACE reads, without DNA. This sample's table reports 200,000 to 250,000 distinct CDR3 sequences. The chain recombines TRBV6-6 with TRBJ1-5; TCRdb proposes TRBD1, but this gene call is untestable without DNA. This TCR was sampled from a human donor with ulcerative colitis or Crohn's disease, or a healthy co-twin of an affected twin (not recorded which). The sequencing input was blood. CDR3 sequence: CASSYGPGNQPQHF.